The TCR beta chain under discussion was sequenced for a study of cytomegalovirus exposure and HLA in healthy donors. PCR primers comprised 60 Vbeta and 13 Jbeta primers. Generated by immunoSEQ multiplex PCR, the TCRdb table keeps only in-frame clones and is missing some. The profile shows fewer than 150,000 clones, over 80% of them singletons. Material: PBMCs. The sequence derives from a female donor in good health and CMV-seronegative.

The CDR3 nucleotides read TGTGCCAGCAGTTTCGGCCAGGGGTCCTACGAGCAGTACTTC. This translates into CASSFGQGSYEQYF. The rearrangement links TRBV27 to TRBJ2-7; D is possibly TRBD1 (6 bases). Looked up from germline, CDR1 is MNHEY and CDR2 is SMNVEV (reference sequence). The CDR3 covers 14 residues. Trimming removed 3 bases from V and 1 base from J, with 10 bases in between.